Reported below is one T cell receptor beta chain. Its antigen is still unknown. The data were obtained in a study of cytomegalovirus exposure and HLA in healthy donors. The CDR3 contains 15 residues. V trimming: 0 bases; J trimming: 4 bases; junction bases outside the gene matches: 1. Germline V CDR1 and CDR2: KGHSY, FQNENV. Study findings and constraints: Clusters of TCRs from the first cohort tended to co-occur in the 100 to 150 validation repertoires (as a later analysis found).

Profiling relied on immunoSEQ multiplex PCR, and the TCRdb table lists in-frame clones only, not all of them. Altogether about 130,000 clones are present, around 94% being singletons, with the ten largest covering 1% to 1.5%. The source material was PBMCs. This TCR derives from a young woman in good health and CMV-seronegative. This sequence joins TRBV16 and TRBJ2-1; 9 bases line up with TRBD1. CDR3 sequence reads: CASSQSGTGYNEQFF. CDR3 in DNA: TGTGCCAGCAGCCAATCTGGGACAGGGTACAATGAGCAGTTCTTC.